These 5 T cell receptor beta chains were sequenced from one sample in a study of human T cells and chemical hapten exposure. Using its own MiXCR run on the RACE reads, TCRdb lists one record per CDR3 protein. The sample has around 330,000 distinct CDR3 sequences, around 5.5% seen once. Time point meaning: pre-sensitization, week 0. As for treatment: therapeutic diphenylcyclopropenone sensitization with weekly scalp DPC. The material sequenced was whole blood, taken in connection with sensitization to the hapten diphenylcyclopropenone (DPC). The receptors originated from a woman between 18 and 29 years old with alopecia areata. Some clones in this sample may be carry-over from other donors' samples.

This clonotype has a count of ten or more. CDR3 residues: CASSEALVGQGVNEQYF. For the CDR3, the DNA is TGTGCCAGCAGTGAAGCGTTAGTCGGACAGGGAGTTAACGAGCAGTACTTC. V is TRBV2 and J is TRBJ2-7, with 8 positions matching TRBD1. Germline-derived CDR1 and CDR2 are SNHLY and FYNNEI. The J segment lost 5 bases and the V segment lost 0 bases, leaving 12 bases of the junction unmatched. This CDR3 has 17 residues. The whole variable domain, filled in from reference TRBV2 and TRBJ2-7, reads EPEVTQTPSHQVTQMGQEVILRCVPISNHLYFYWYRQILGQKVEFLVSFYNNEISEKSEIFDDQFSVERPDGSNFTLKIRSTKLEDSAMYFCASSEALVGQGVNEQYFGPGTRLTVT.

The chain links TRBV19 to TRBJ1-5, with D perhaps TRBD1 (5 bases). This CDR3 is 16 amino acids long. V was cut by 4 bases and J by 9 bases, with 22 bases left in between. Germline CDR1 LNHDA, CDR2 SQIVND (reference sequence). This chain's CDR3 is CASSTRDQFYGWPQHF. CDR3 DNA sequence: TGTGCCAGTAGTACCCGGGACCAATTCTACGGCTGGCCCCAGCATTTT.

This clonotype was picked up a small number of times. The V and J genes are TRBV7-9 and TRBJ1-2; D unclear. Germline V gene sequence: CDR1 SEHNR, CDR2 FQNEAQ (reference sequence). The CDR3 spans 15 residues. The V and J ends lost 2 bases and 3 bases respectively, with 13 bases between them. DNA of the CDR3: TGTGCCAGCAGCTTAAGTGTGTCTTACGACTATGGCTACACCTTC. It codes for CASSLSVSYDYGYTF. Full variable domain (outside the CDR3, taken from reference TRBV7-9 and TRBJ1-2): DTGVSQNPRHKITKRGQNVTFRCDPISEHNRLYWYRQTLGQGPEFLTYFQNEAQLEKSRLLSDRFSAERPKGSFSTLEIQRTEQGDSAMYLCASSLSVSYDYGYTFGSGTRLTVV.

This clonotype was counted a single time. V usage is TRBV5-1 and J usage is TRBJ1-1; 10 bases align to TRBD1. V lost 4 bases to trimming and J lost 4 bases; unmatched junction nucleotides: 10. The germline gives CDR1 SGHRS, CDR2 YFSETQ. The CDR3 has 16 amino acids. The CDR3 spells CASSLLTGGQSTEAFF. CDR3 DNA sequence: TGCGCCAGCAGCCTTTTGACAGGGGGCCAGAGCACTGAAGCTTTCTTT. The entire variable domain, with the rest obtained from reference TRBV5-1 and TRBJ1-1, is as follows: KAGVTQTPRYLIKTRGQQVTLSCSPISGHRSVSWYQQTPGQGLQFLFEYFSETQRNKGNFPGRFSGRQFSNSRSEMNVSTLELGDSALYLCASSLLTGGQSTEAFFGQGTRLTVV.

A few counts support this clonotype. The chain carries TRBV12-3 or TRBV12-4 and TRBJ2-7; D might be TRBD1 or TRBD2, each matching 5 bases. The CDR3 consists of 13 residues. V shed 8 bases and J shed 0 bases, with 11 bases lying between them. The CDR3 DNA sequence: TGTGCCAGCGCCCGAGGGGACTCCTACGAGCAGTACTTC. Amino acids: CASARGDSYEQYF.